This T cell receptor beta chain comes out of a study of control samples from healthy donors and cancer patients. CDR3 length: 12 residues. Germline V gene sequence: CDR1 SQVTM, CDR2 ANQGSEA. V gave up 7 bases and J gave up 2 bases, with 11 bases separating them. Method: immunoSEQ multiplex PCR; TCRdb's copy keeps in-frame clones and lacks some. The data show 95,000 to 100,000 clones, around 80% seen once. The V call is TRBV29-1, the J call TRBJ2-5; D possibly matches TRBD1 or TRBD2 (5 bases each). The material sequenced was blood. The sequence was obtained from a man aged 55 to 70 in good health. CDR3 region: CSGGRGQETQYF. In DNA, the CDR3 is TGCAGCGGGGGACGGGGACAAGAGACCCAGTACTTC.